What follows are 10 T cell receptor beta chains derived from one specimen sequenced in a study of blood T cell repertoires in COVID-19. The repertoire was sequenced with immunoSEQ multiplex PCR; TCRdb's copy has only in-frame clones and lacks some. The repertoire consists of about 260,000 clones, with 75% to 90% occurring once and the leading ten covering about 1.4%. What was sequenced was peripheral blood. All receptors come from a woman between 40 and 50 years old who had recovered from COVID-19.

CDR3 region: CATSDTGWSYNSPLHF. CDR3 nucleotide sequence: TGTGCCACCAGTGACACAGGGTGGTCCTATAATTCACCCCTCCACTTT. The genes are TRBV24-1 and TRBJ1-6; TRBD1 is a possible D gene (6 bases). V lost 4 bases and J lost 1, with 10 bases in between. Germline V gene sequence: CDR1 KGHDR, CDR2 SFDVKD. The CDR3 covers 16 residues.

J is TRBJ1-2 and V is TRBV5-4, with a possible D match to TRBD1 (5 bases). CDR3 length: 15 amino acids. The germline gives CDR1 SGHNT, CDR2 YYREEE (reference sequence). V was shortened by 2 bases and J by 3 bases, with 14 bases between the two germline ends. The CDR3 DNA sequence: TGTGCCAGCAGCTTTGGAAGAGGAGGGGACTATGGCTACACCTTC. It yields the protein CASSFGRGGDYGYTF.

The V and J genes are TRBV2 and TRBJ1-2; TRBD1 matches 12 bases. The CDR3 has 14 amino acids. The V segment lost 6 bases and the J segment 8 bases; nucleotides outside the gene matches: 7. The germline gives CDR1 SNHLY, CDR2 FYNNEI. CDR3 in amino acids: CASSTGTGGLGYTF. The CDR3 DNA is TGTGCCAGCAGCACCGGGACAGGGGGCTTAGGCTACACCTTC.

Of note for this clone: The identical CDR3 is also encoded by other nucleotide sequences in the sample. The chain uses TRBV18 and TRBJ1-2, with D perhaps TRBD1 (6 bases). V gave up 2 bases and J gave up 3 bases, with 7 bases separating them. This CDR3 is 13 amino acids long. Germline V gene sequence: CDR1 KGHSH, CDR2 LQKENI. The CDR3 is CASSPGGDYGYTF. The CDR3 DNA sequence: TGTGCCAGCTCACCAGGGGGCGACTATGGCTACACCTTC.

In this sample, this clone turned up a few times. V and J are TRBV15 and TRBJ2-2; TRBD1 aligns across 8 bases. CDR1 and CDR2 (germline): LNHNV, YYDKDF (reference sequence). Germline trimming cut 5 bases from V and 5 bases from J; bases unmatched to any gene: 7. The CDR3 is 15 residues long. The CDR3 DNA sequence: TGTGCCACCAGCGGCTGGGACAGGTTGACCGGGGAGCTGTTTTTT. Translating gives CATSGWDRLTGELFF.

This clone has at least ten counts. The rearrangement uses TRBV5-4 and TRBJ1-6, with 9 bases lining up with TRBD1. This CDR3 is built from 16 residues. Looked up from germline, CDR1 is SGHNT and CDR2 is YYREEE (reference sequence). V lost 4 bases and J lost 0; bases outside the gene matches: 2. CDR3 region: CASSGQGSSYNSPLHF. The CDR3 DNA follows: TGTGCCAGCAGCGGACAGGGGAGCTCCTATAATTCACCCCTCCACTTT.

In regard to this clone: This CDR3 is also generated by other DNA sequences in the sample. CDR3 DNA sequence: TGCGCCAGCAGCTTGGGGGACAGGGGTTATGGCTACACCTTC. Translating gives CASSLGDRGYGYTF. The rearrangement links TRBV5-1 to TRBJ1-2; 10 bases map to TRBD1. The CDR3 length is 14 residues. The germline V gene encodes CDR1 SGHRS and CDR2 YFSETQ. V was clipped by 0 bases and J by 5 bases; unmatched bases: 1. Together with reference TRBV5-1 and TRBJ1-2, the CDR3 gives the full variable domain: KAGVTQTPRYLIKTRGQQVTLSCSPISGHRSVSWYQQTPGQGLQFLFEYFSETQRNKGNFPGRFSGRQFSNSRSEMNVSTLELGDSALYLCASSLGDRGYGYTFGSGTRLTVV.

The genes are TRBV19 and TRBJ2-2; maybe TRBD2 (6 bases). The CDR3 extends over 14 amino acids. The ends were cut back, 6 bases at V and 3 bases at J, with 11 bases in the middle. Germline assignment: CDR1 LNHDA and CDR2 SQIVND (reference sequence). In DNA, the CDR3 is TGTGCCAGTAGGGGGGGTATACACACCGGGGAGCTGTTTTTT. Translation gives CASRGGIHTGELFF. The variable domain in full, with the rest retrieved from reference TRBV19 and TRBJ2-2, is DGGITQSPKYLFRKEGQNVTLSCEQNLNHDAMYWYRQDPGQGLRLIYYSQIVNDFQKGDIAEGYSVSREKKESFPLTVTSAQKNPTAFYLCASRGGIHTGELFFGEGSRLTVL.

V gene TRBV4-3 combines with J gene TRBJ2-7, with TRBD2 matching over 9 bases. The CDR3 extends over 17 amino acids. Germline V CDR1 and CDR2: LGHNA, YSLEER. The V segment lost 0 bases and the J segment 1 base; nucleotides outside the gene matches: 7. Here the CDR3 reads CASSQDLASGESYEQYF. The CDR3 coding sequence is TGCGCCAGCAGCCAAGATCTGGCTAGCGGGGAGTCCTACGAGCAGTACTTC.

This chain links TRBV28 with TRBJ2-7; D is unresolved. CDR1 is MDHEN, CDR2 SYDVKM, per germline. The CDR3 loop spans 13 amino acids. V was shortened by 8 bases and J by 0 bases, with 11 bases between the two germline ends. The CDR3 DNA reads TGTGCCAGCCGACAAGTAAACTCCTACGAGCAGTACTTC. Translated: CASRQVNSYEQYF. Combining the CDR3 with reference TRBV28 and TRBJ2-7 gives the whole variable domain DVKVTQSSRYLVKRTGEKVFLECVQDMDHENMFWYRQDPGLGLRLIYFSYDVKMKEKGDIPEGYSVSREKKERFSLILESASTNQTSMYLCASRQVNSYEQYFGPGTRLTVT.